A selection of T cell receptor beta chains follows, all from one sample in a study of OX40 agonist ivuxolimab in advanced cancers. Produced via immunoSEQ multiplex PCR; TCRdb's table is partial and in-frame only. Seen here are roughly 70,000 clones, roughly four fifths observed once, and the top ten hold approximately 0.38%. The sample consisted of CD4+ or CD8+ T cells sorted from blood, taken in a trial of the OX40 agonist ivuxolimab. These receptor sequences come from an adult with an advanced solid tumor such as melanoma, head and neck, liver or kidney cancer. The CDR3 runs from the conserved cysteine through the conserved F or W. The order of the fields is J gene, clone size, V gene, D gene, CDR3 protein, CDR3 DNA. A D gene is named only where the DNA matches it firmly. Rows give clone size only sometimes, using once, few, many, or a class for an expanded clone.

TRBJ1-2 . TRBV10-3 . CAISESAINYGYTF TGTGCCATCAGTGAGTCGGCCATTAACTATGGCTACACCTTC
TRBJ1-4 . TRBV28 . CASSINEKLFF TGTGCCAGCAGCATAAATGAAAAACTGTTTTTT
TRBJ2-1 . TRBV10-1 TRBD1 CASSESGTGGDEQFF TGCGCCAGCAGTGAGAGCGGGACAGGGGGTGATGAGCAGTTCTTC
TRBJ2-3 . TRBV29-1 . CSVDDLGTTQYF TGCAGCGTTGACGACTTGGGGACGACGCAGTATTTT
TRBJ2-3 . TRBV6-1 . CASRGNTDTQYF TGTGCCAGCAGGGGCAACACAGATACGCAGTATTTT
TRBJ1-3 . TRBV6-6 . CASTHRGNTIYF TGTGCCAGCACCCACCGTGGAAACACCATATATTTT
TRBJ1-6 . TRBV30 . CAWKQNNSPLHF TGTGCCTGGAAGCAGAATAATTCACCCCTCCACTTT
TRBJ2-3 . TRBV4-1 . CASSQDSGGNTQYF TGCGCCAGCAGCCAAGATTCAGGGGGGAATACGCAGTATTTT
TRBJ1-2 . TRBV2 . CASSTRPEVNYGYTF TGTGCCAGCAGTACCAGGCCCGAAGTTAACTATGGCTACACCTTC
TRBJ1-1 . TRBV10-3 . CAISDRVGSEAFF TGTGCCATCAGTGATCGCGTCGGGTCTGAAGCTTTCTTT
TRBJ2-5 . TRBV5-4 TRBD2 CASSGGLAGNQETQYF TGTGCCAGCAGCGGGGGACTAGCGGGAAACCAAGAGACCCAGTACTTC
TRBJ1-2 . TRBV2 TRBD1 CATSSGGAGYGYTF TGTGCCACCTCCTCAGGGGGCGCGGGCTATGGCTACACCTTC
TRBJ2-3 once TRBV28 . CASSSLGEDTQYF TGTGCCAGCAGTTCCCTAGGGGAGGATACGCAGTATTTT
TRBJ1-2 . TRBV10-3 TRBD1 CAISPTLSPGQKNYGYTF TGTGCCATCAGTCCGACTCTAAGTCCGGGACAGAAGAATTATGGCTACACCTTC
TRBJ1-1 . TRBV9 . CASSVDQDYTEAFF TGTGCCAGCAGCGTAGATCAGGACTACACTGAAGCTTTCTTT
TRBJ1-2 . TRBV14 TRBD1 CASSLGQSYGYTF TGTGCCAGCAGCCTGGGACAGAGCTATGGCTACACCTTC
TRBJ2-7 . TRBV10-3 . CAISEARASYEQYF TGTGCCATCAGTGAGGCCAGGGCCTCCTACGAGCAGTACTTC
TRBJ1-1 . TRBV2 . CASSEWLANTEAFF TGTGCCAGCAGTGAATGGTTGGCGAACACTGAAGCTTTCTTT
TRBJ1-1 . TRBV6-5 TRBD1 CASSYLDRVNTEAFF TGTGCCAGCAGTTACTTAGACAGGGTGAACACTGAAGCTTTCTTT
TRBJ1-1 few TRBV20-1 . CSARDGTAFF TGCAGTGCTAGAGATGGGACAGCTTTCTTT
TRBJ2-3 . TRBV10-3 . CAISDTGSTDTQYF TGTGCCATCAGTGATACGGGGAGCACAGATACGCAGTATTTT
TRBJ1-2 . TRBV25-1 . CASNRGGFGGYTF TGTGCCAGCAATCGCGGGGGGTTCGGTGGCTACACCTTC
TRBJ2-1 . TRBV7-2 TRBD2 CASSRTGTNFNEQFF TGTGCCAGCAGCCGCACCGGGACTAACTTCAATGAGCAGTTCTTC
TRBJ2-1 once TRBV6-5 . CASKPTGSYNEQFF TGTGCCAGCAAACCGACTGGTTCCTACAATGAGCAGTTCTTC
TRBJ1-1 . TRBV28 TRBD1 CASSLPGQGDTEAFF TGTGCCAGCAGTTTACCGGGACAGGGTGACACTGAAGCTTTCTTT
TRBJ1-1 . TRBV6-6 TRBD1 CASSYGTVNTEAFF TGTGCCAGCAGTTACGGGACAGTGAACACTGAAGCTTTCTTT
TRBJ2-7 few TRBV7-2 TRBD1 CASTLHGGQFYEQYF TGTGCCAGCACCCTCCATGGGGGACAGTTCTACGAGCAGTACTTC
TRBJ1-5 . TRBV2 TRBD1 CASRGGQGSNQPQHF TGTGCCAGCAGGGGGGGACAGGGAAGCAATCAGCCCCAGCATTTT
TRBJ2-1 . TRBV7-2 TRBD2 CASSGLAGGHDNEQFF TGTGCCAGCAGCGGACTAGCGGGGGGGCACGACAATGAGCAGTTCTTC
TRBJ1-3 . TRBV5-5 . CASSLDFGSGNTIYF TGTGCCAGCAGCTTGGATTTTGGCTCTGGAAACACCATATATTTT
TRBJ2-1 once TRBV7-9 TRBD1 CASSPGTGFFSSYNEQFF TGTGCCAGCAGTCCCGGGACAGGCTTTTTTAGCTCCTACAATGAGCAGTTCTTC
TRBJ2-1 . TRBV29-1 . CSGNTGGGAYNEQFF TGCAGCGGAAACACAGGGGGAGGGGCCTACAATGAGCAGTTCTTC
TRBJ1-1 . TRBV7-2 TRBD1 CASSLVTGGNTEAFF TGTGCCAGCAGCTTAGTCACAGGGGGGAACACTGAAGCTTTCTTT
TRBJ1-1 . TRBV6-5 . CASSLVRGGGTEAFF TGTGCCAGTAGTTTAGTGCGGGGCGGGGGCACTGAAGCTTTCTTT
TRBJ2-7 . TRBV28 TRBD2 CASSGGLAGVPEQYF TGTGCCAGCAGCGGGGGACTAGCGGGAGTTCCCGAGCAGTACTTC
TRBJ1-5 . TRBV6-1 TRBD1 CASSLGTGSNQPQHF TGTGCCAGCAGTCTTGGGACAGGTAGCAATCAGCCCCAGCATTTT
TRBJ2-5 . TRBV4-1 . CASSGGFEETQYF TGCGCCAGCAGTGGGGGGTTCGAAGAGACCCAGTACTTC
TRBJ2-7 once TRBV5-1 . CASSLSSARYEQYF TGCGCCAGCAGCTTGTCTAGCGCCCGCTACGAGCAGTACTTC
TRBJ2-3 . TRBV10-1 . CASNLDKTSTDTQYF TGCGCCAGCAACTTGGACAAAACTAGCACAGATACGCAGTATTTT
TRBJ2-5 . TRBV5-1 . CASSLEGGPWETQYF TGCGCCAGCAGCTTGGAGGGGGGACCATGGGAGACCCAGTACTTC